This T cell receptor beta chain is drawn from a study of CD8 T cells in ankylosing spondylitis. There are a few counts of this clonotype. In germline, CDR1 is WSHSY, CDR2 SAAADI. The CDR3 contains 13 residues. V lost 0 bases and J lost 5, with 5 bases in between. TCRdb itself ran the 5' RACE reads through MiXCR, one entry per CDR3 protein. The top ten clones hold 6.6% of a sample with 200,000 to 250,000 distinct CDR3 sequences, roughly 25% of them seen once. The chain joins TRBV10-2 to TRBJ2-1; perhaps TRBD2 as D (5 bases). The sample taken for sequencing was blood, either unsorted or a sorted T cell fraction (not recorded which). The clonotype originates from a male donor with ankylosing spondylitis or in good health (not recorded which). The CDR3 here is CASSESGDNEQFF. The CDR3 DNA follows: TGCGCCAGCAGTGAGTCCGGGGACAATGAGCAGTTCTTC.